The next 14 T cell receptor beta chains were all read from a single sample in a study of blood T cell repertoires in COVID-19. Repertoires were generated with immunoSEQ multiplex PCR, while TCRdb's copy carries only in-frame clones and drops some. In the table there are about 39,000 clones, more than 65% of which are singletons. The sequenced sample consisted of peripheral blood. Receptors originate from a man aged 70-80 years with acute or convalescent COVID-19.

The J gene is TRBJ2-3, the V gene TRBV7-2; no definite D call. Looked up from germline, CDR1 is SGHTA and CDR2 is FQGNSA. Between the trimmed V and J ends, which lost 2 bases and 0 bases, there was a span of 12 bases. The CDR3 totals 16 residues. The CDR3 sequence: CASSLWARISTDTQYF. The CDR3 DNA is TGTGCCAGCAGCTTATGGGCCAGGATAAGCACAGATACGCAGTATTTT.

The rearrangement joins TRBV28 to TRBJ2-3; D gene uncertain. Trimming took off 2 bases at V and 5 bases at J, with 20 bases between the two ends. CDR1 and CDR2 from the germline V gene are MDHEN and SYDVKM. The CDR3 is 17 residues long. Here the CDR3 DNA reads TGTGCCAGCAGTTTACCTGGCCTTATGGCGGAGCTAGATACGCAGTATTTT. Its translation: CASSLPGLMAELDTQYF.

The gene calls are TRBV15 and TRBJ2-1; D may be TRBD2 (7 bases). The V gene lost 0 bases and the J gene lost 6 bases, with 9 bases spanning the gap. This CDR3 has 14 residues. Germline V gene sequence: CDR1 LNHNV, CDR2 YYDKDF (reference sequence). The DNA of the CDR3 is TGTGCCACCAGCAGAGATGCGGGGGCCAATGAGCAGTTCTTC. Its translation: CATSRDAGANEQFF.

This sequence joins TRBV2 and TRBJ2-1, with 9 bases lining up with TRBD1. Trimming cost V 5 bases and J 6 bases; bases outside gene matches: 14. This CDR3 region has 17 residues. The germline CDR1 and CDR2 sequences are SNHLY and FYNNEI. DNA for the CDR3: TGTGCCAGCAGTCTACTAGACCGGGACAGGGTCCGCAATGAGCAGTTCTTC. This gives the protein CASSLLDRDRVRNEQFF.

DNA of the CDR3: TGTGCCAGCAGTGAATCTTTTGCGGGACGAGAGACCCAGTACTTC. Its protein is CASSESFAGRETQYF. This chain uses TRBV25-1 with TRBJ2-5; tentative D call: TRBD2 (6 bases). The germline V gene encodes CDR1 MGHDK and CDR2 SYGVNS. Trimming took 1 base from V and 4 from J, leaving 13 bases between them. The CDR3 length is 15 residues.

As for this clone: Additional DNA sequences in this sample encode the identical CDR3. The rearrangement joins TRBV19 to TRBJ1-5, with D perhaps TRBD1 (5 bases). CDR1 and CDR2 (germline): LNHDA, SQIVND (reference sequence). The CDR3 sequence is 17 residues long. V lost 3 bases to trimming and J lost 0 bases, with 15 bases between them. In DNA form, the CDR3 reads TGTGCCAGTAGTATGGGTCAGGGCTTATATAGCAATCAGCCCCAGCATTTT. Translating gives CASSMGQGLYSNQPQHF.

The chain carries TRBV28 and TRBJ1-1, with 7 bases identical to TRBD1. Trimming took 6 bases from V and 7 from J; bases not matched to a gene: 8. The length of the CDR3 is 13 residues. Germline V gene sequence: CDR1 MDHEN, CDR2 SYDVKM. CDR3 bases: TGTGCCAGCAGCCAGGACAGGACCCTTGAAGCTTTCTTT. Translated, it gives CASSQDRTLEAFF.

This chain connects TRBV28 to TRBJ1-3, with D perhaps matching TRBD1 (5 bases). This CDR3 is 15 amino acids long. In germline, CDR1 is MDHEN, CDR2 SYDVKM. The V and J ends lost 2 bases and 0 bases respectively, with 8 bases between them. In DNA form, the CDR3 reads TGTGCCAGCAGTTTAGGGCAGGGCTCTGGAAACACCATATATTTT. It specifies CASSLGQGSGNTIYF. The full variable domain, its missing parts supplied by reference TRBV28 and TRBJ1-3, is DVKVTQSSRYLVKRTGEKVFLECVQDMDHENMFWYRQDPGLGLRLIYFSYDVKMKEKGDIPEGYSVSREKKERFSLILESASTNQTSMYLCASSLGQGSGNTIYFGEGSWLTVV.

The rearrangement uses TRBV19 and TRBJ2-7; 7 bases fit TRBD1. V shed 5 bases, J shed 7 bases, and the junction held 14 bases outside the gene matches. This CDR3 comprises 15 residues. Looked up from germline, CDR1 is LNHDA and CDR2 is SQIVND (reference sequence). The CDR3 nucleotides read TGTGCCAGTAGTTCTCTGACAGGGTCCTTGCGGGAGCAGTACTTC. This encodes CASSSLTGSLREQYF.

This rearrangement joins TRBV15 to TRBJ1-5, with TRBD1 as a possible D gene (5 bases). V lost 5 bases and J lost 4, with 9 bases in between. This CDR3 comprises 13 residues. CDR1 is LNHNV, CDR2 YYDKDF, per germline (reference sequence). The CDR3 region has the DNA TGTGCCACCAGCGGGGCGGGAAATCAGCCCCAGCATTTT. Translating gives CATSGAGNQPQHF.

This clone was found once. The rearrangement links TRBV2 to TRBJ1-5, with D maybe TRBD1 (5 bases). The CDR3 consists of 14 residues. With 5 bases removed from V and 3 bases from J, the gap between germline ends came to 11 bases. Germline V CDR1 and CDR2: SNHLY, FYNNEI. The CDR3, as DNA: TGTGCCAGCAGTAGGACAACCCTCAATCAGCCCCAGCATTTT. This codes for CASSRTTLNQPQHF.

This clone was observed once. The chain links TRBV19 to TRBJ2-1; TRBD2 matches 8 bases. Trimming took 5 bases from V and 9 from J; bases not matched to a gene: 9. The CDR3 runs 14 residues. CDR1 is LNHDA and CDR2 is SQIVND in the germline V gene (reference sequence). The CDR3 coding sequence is TGTGCCAGTAGTGGAGCGGGAGCCTTTAGTGAGCAGTTCTTC. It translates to CASSGAGAFSEQFF.

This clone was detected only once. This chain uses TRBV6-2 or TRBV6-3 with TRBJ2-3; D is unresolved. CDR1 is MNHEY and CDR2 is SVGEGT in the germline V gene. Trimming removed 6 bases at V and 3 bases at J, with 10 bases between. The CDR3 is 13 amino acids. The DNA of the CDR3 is TGTGCCAGCAGCCGAGAGGAGACAGATACGCAGTATTTT. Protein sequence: CASSREETDTQYF.

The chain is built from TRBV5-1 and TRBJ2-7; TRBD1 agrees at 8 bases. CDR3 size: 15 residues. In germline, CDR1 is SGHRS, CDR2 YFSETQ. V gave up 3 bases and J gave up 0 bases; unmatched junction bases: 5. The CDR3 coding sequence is TGCGCCAGCAGCTCGGGACAGGCAAGCTCCTACGAGCAGTACTTC. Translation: CASSSGQASSYEQYF.